One sample yielded the 5 T cell receptor beta chains listed below, sequenced in a study of OX40 agonist ivuxolimab in advanced cancers. Receptor amplification or capture employed the immunoSEQ multiplex PCR assay. TCRdb's version of the immuneACCESS table is confined to in-frame rearrangements and falls short of the full clone set. An unresolved V gene accounts for under half of the shortfall where checked; the remainder is of unknown origin. This sample comprises about 17,000 clones, 75% to 90% of them detected only once. The top ten hold 25% to 35% of the sample. The specimen was CD4+ or CD8+ T cells sorted from blood, collected in a trial of the OX40 agonist ivuxolimab. The receptors derive from an adult with an advanced solid tumor such as melanoma, head and neck, liver or kidney cancer.

V and J are TRBV6-5 and TRBJ1-2; perhaps TRBD1 as D (6 bases). Germline values: CDR1 MNHEY, CDR2 SVGAGI. V was trimmed by 5 bases and J by 7 bases, leaving 8 bases between them. This CDR3 contains 11 residues. The CDR3 is CASSTGIGYTF. The CDR3, as DNA: TGTGCCAGCAGTACAGGGATTGGCTACACCTTC.

The CDR3 sequence is CASPKGWDGYTF. The DNA of the CDR3 is TGTGCCAGCCCTAAGGGGTGGGATGGCTACACCTTC. The rearrangement joins TRBV2 to TRBJ1-2, with D maybe TRBD1 (5 bases). Trimming removed 8 bases from V and 6 bases from J, with 13 bases in between. The CDR3 is made up of 12 amino acids. Germline V CDR1 and CDR2: SNHLY, FYNNEI.

The chain couples TRBV6-5 to TRBJ1-1; D ambiguous. Looked up from germline, CDR1 is MNHEY and CDR2 is SVGAGI. Trimming removed 5 bases at V and 12 bases at J, with 13 bases between. The CDR3 loop spans 11 amino acids. This CDR3 is CASSEGGFSFF. The CDR3 DNA is TGTGCCAGCAGTGAAGGCGGCTTTTCTTTCTTT.

The gene calls are TRBV27 and TRBJ2-2, with D perhaps matching TRBD1 (5 bases). Trimming left V 3 bases short and J 5 bases short, with 10 bases between. Germline values: CDR1 MNHEY, CDR2 SMNVEV (reference sequence). The CDR3 is made up of 14 amino acids. The CDR3, as DNA: TGTGCCAGCAGTTTCACAGGTGGGACCGGGGAGCTGTTTTTT. Residues: CASSFTGGTGELFF.

This chain connects TRBV4-1 to TRBJ2-5; D remains unclear. The germline V gene has CDR1 MGHRA and CDR2 YSYEKL. The CDR3 has 15 residues. Trimming cost V 0 bases and J 0 bases, with 8 bases left between them. For the CDR3, the DNA is TGCGCCAGCAGCCAAGATTACCTGTACCAAGAGACCCAGTACTTC. This codes for CASSQDYLYQETQYF.